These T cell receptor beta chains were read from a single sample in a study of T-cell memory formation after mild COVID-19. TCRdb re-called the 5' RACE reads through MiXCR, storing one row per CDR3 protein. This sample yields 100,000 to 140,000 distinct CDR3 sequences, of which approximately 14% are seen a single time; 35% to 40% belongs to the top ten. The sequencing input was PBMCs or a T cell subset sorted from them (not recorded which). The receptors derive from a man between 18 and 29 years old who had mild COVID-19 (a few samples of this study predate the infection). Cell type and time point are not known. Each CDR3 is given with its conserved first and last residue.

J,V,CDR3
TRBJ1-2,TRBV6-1,CASRTGYYGYTF
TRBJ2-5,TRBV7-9,CASSLPDSGVAQETQYF
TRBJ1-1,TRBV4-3,CASNWAGRTEAFF
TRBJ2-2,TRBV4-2,CASSLSGGDTGELFF
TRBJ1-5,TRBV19,CASTSRGGREQPQHF
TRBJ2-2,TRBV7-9,CASTDRDRGAGELFF
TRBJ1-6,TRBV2,CASSEDPAPGSPLHF
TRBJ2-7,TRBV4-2,CASSQDGGQASYEQYF
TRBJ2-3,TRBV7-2,CASSSLGGFSTDTQYF
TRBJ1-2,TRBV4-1,CASSPGTGNYGYTF
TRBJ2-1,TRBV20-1,CSARDGAGAYNEQFF
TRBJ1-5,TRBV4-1,CASSARDGAMVAQHF
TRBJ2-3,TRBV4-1,CASSQERGGDTQYF
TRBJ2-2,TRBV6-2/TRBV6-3,CASSYHSLLAGELFF
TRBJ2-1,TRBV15,CATSSMWDSRNEQFF
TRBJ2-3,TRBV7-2,CAGASGGRDTQYF
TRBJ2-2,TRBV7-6,CASSLAGGRTGELFF
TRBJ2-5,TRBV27,CASSPSGGPQETQYF
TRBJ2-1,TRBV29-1,CSGFIREGSYNEQFF
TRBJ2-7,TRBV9,CASRGLAGERMDEQYF
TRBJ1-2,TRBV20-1,CSASTGFYDGYTF
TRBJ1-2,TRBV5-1,CASSPYPGDLSGYTF
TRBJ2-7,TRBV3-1,CASSQDLVSPSYEQYF
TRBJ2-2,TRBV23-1,CASSGPTSGGEARTGELFF
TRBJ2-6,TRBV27,CASSTEDYVSGANVLTF
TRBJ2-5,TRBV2,CASSMGSDPLVETQYF
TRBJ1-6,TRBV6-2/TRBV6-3,CASSYDREISPLHF
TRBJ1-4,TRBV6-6,CASWAGTNEKLFF
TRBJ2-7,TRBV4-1,CASSPQGNEQYF
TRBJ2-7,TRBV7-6,CASSRLAGTTYEQYF
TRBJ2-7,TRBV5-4,CASSLDPGQSSYEQYF
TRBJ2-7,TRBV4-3,CASSQEPMGILREQYF
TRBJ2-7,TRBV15,CATSRDKEGGEQYF
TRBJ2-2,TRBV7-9,CASSSRGTGELFF
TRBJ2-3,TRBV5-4,CASSLLPGRVADTQYF
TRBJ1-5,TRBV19,CASSGLDREDQPQHF
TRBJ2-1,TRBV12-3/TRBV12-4,CASSLGRSGYNEQFF
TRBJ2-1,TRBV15,CATSTMNDRGWYNEQFF
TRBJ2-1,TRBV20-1,CSARDTSGGDEQFF
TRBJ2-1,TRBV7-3,CASSLTASPGGEQFF
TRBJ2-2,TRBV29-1,CSVEDRQGVGELFF
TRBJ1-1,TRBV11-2,CASSGAAVWGGATEAFF
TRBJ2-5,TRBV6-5,CASRLGETQYF
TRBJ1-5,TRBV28,CASSRTVLTQPQHF
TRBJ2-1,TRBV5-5,CASIPDRYNEQFF
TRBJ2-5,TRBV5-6,CASSSPGRQETQYF
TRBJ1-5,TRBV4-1,CASSPFGPPNQPQHF
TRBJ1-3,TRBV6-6,CASRPGNTIYF
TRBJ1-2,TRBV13,CASNQTATYGYTF
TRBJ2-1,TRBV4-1,CASSQPGQGENEQFF
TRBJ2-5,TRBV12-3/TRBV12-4,CASSRAGVQETQYF
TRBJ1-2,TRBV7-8,CASSPTGRTNYGYTF
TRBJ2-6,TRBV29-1,CSVDTGTGGANVLTF
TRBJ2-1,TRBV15,CATSRDGSRYNEQFF
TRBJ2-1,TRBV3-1,CASSPGLAGGLYNEQFF
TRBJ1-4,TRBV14,CASSQEEDRGSEKLFF
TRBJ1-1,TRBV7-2,CASSPRLLNTEAFF